This T cell receptor (beta chain) was identified during a study of blood T cells in healthy people across ages. A second PCR of 7 to 11 cycles used a sample-barcoded 5' primer and a J-beta primer mix. One entry per CDR3 protein results from TCRdb running MiXCR on the 5' RACE reads. This table has 800,000 or so distinct CDR3 sequences, more than 20% appearing once. Trimming removed 6 bases from V and 5 bases from J; junction bases left unmatched: 17. This CDR3 has 18 residues. These data were likewise used in another study, on T cells of mothers and their children.

Sequenced: blood. This receptor was taken from a boy aged 5-17 years in good health. The chain recombines TRBV12-3 or TRBV12-4 with TRBJ2-7; 12 bases map to TRBD2. DNA of the CDR3: TGTGCCAGCAGCTCCACGGGGCTAGCGGGAGGGCATGTGGACGAGCAGTACTTC. Its protein product is CASSSTGLAGGHVDEQYF.